These T cell receptor beta chains were read from a single sample in a study of cytomegalovirus exposure and HLA in healthy donors. Sequencing used immunoSEQ multiplex PCR; TCRdb keeps in-frame clones, though not all of them. The sample has some 120,000 clones; roughly a tenth are singletons. The sample was PBMCs. The source of these receptors is a man between 25 and 39 years old in good health and CMV-seronegative. Each CDR3 is given with its conserved first and last residue. Fields, in order: D gene, clone size, V gene, J gene, CDR3 protein, CDR3 DNA. D genes are given only for firm matches. Clone size, where shown, is once, few, many, or a class for clones that have expanded.

D gene: TRBD2
clone size: NA
V gene: TRBV4-3
J gene: TRBJ2-5
CDR3 protein: CASSQGLAGGIETQYF
CDR3 DNA: TGCGCCAGCAGCCAAGGACTAGCGGGGGGCATAGAGACCCAGTACTTC

D gene: TRBD1
clone size: NA
V gene: TRBV18
J gene: TRBJ1-1
CDR3 protein: CASSPRDRGSGTEAFF
CDR3 DNA: TGTGCCAGCTCCCCCCGGGACAGGGGGAGCGGCACTGAAGCTTTCTTT

D gene: NA
clone size: NA
V gene: TRBV6-5
J gene: TRBJ1-1
CDR3 protein: CASSPSPGNTEAFF
CDR3 DNA: TGTGCCAGCAGTCCCTCCCCAGGGAACACTGAAGCTTTCTTT

D gene: NA
clone size: NA
V gene: TRBV18
J gene: TRBJ2-3
CDR3 protein: CASSPPNAGTDTQYF
CDR3 DNA: TGTGCCAGCTCACCACCCAATGCAGGCACAGATACGCAGTATTTT

D gene: TRBD1
clone size: few
V gene: TRBV15
J gene: TRBJ1-5
CDR3 protein: CATRDRGIGPQHF
CDR3 DNA: TGTGCCACCAGGGACAGGGGTATAGGGCCCCAGCATTTT

D gene: NA
clone size: few
V gene: TRBV11-3
J gene: TRBJ2-5
CDR3 protein: CASSLEGTADETQYF
CDR3 DNA: TGTGCCAGCAGCTTAGAAGGAACAGCTGACGAGACCCAGTACTTC

D gene: TRBD1
clone size: few
V gene: TRBV30
J gene: TRBJ2-7
CDR3 protein: CAWSLIPGTGGRDQYF
CDR3 DNA: TGTGCCTGGAGCTTGATTCCCGGGACAGGGGGCCGGGATCAGTACTTC

D gene: TRBD2
clone size: NA
V gene: TRBV5-1
J gene: TRBJ2-1
CDR3 protein: CASSRGEGYNEQFF
CDR3 DNA: TGCGCCAGCAGCCGGGGGGAAGGGTACAATGAGCAGTTCTTC

D gene: NA
clone size: NA
V gene: TRBV11-2
J gene: TRBJ2-6
CDR3 protein: CASSPFSGANVLTF
CDR3 DNA: TGTGCCAGCAGCCCTTTCTCTGGGGCCAACGTCCTGACTTTC

D gene: TRBD2
clone size: few
V gene: TRBV4-1
J gene: TRBJ2-7
CDR3 protein: CASSQGGGDEQYF
CDR3 DNA: TGCGCCAGCAGCCAAGGTGGGGGGGACGAGCAGTACTTC

D gene: NA
clone size: NA
V gene: TRBV5-8
J gene: TRBJ2-1
CDR3 protein: CASSSLPFVEQFF
CDR3 DNA: TGTGCCAGCAGCTCCCTCCCGTTTGTGGAGCAGTTCTTC

D gene: TRBD1
clone size: NA
V gene: TRBV5-1
J gene: TRBJ2-7
CDR3 protein: CASSLASRTGSSYEQYF
CDR3 DNA: TGCGCCAGCAGCTTGGCCAGCAGGACAGGGAGCTCCTACGAGCAGTACTTC

D gene: NA
clone size: few
V gene: TRBV2
J gene: TRBJ2-5
CDR3 protein: CAGTGPRGSETQYF
CDR3 DNA: TGTGCCGGAACCGGGCCACGGGGGTCGGAGACCCAGTACTTC

D gene: TRBD1
clone size: NA
V gene: TRBV9
J gene: TRBJ2-5
CDR3 protein: CASSISGTGRETQYF
CDR3 DNA: TGTGCCAGCAGCATCTCCGGGACAGGGAGGGAGACCCAGTACTTC

D gene: NA
clone size: few
V gene: TRBV5-1
J gene: TRBJ2-7
CDR3 protein: CASSGHYEQYF
CDR3 DNA: TGCGCCAGCAGCGGCCACTACGAGCAGTACTTC

D gene: NA
clone size: NA
V gene: TRBV6-5
J gene: TRBJ2-7
CDR3 protein: CASSYSIQGNEQYF
CDR3 DNA: TGTGCCAGCAGTTACTCGATTCAGGGTAACGAGCAGTACTTC

D gene: NA
clone size: NA
V gene: TRBV7-9
J gene: TRBJ2-1
CDR3 protein: CASSSPRSSYNEQFF
CDR3 DNA: TGTGCCAGCAGTTCACCGAGGAGCTCCTACAATGAGCAGTTCTTC

D gene: NA
clone size: NA
V gene: TRBV7-9
J gene: TRBJ2-4
CDR3 protein: CASSLGVSENIQYF
CDR3 DNA: TGTGCCAGCAGCTTAGGGGTCAGCGAAAACATTCAGTACTTC

D gene: NA
clone size: NA
V gene: TRBV28
J gene: TRBJ2-2
CDR3 protein: CASGREGAGELFF
CDR3 DNA: TGTGCCAGCGGGAGGGAGGGGGCCGGGGAGCTGTTTTTT

D gene: TRBD2
clone size: NA
V gene: TRBV2
J gene: TRBJ2-1
CDR3 protein: CASKFLAGGVDEQFF
CDR3 DNA: TGTGCCAGCAAATTCTTAGCGGGGGGTGTCGATGAGCAGTTCTTC

D gene: NA
clone size: NA
V gene: TRBV9
J gene: TRBJ1-3
CDR3 protein: CASSPTDISGNTIYF
CDR3 DNA: TGTGCCAGCAGTCCCACAGATATCTCTGGAAACACCATATATTTT

D gene: TRBD1
clone size: NA
V gene: TRBV2
J gene: TRBJ1-2
CDR3 protein: CASRGRDRGSYGYTF
CDR3 DNA: TGTGCCAGCAGAGGTCGGGACAGGGGATCTTATGGCTACACCTTC

D gene: NA
clone size: NA
V gene: TRBV5-4
J gene: TRBJ1-2
CDR3 protein: CASSLDGGGGYTF
CDR3 DNA: TGTGCCAGCAGCTTGGATGGGGGGGGTGGCTACACCTTC

D gene: TRBD1
clone size: NA
V gene: TRBV7-9
J gene: TRBJ2-5
CDR3 protein: CASSRGQGDQETQYF
CDR3 DNA: TGTGCCAGCAGCCGGGGACAGGGTGATCAAGAGACCCAGTACTTC

D gene: TRBD1
clone size: few
V gene: TRBV13
J gene: TRBJ1-2
CDR3 protein: CASRIQGVYGYTF
CDR3 DNA: TGTGCCAGCAGGATACAGGGGGTCTATGGCTACACCTTC

D gene: TRBD1
clone size: few
V gene: TRBV10-2
J gene: TRBJ1-5
CDR3 protein: CASSDREDQPQHF
CDR3 DNA: TGCGCCAGCAGCGACAGGGAAGACCAGCCCCAGCATTTT

D gene: TRBD2
clone size: few
V gene: TRBV30
J gene: TRBJ2-1
CDR3 protein: CAWNSGRDIYNEQFF
CDR3 DNA: TGTGCCTGGAATAGCGGGAGGGATATATACAATGAGCAGTTCTTC